Shown below are 18 T cell receptor beta chains from a single sample sequenced in a study of T cells after yellow fever vaccination. TCRdb reanalysed the 5' RACE reads using MiXCR and keeps one entry per CDR3 protein. The sample records approximately 70,000 distinct CDR3 sequences, around 7% being singletons. This specimen consisted of CD8+ T cells sorted from PBMCs, obtained roughly 10 days after the first yellow fever vaccination. These receptors originate from a man younger than 35 who received the YFV17D yellow fever vaccine.

This clonotype was recorded many times. V usage is TRBV5-1 and J usage is TRBJ2-7, with TRBD2 matching 14 bases. The CDR3 sequence is 15 residues long. With 4 bases clipped from V and 3 bases from J, the junction kept 3 bases outside the gene matches. Germline V gene data show CDR1 as SGHRS and CDR2 as YFSETQ. CDR3 coding DNA: TGCGCCAGCAGCCCCGGGACTAGCGGGGGCTACGAGCAGTACGTC. It is translated as CASSPGTSGGYEQYV.

This clonotype has just a few counts. The V gene is TRBV7-2, the J gene TRBJ1-3, with no clear D. This CDR3 has 14 amino acids. Germline assignment: CDR1 SGHTA and CDR2 FQGNSA. The ends were cut back, 1 base at V and 2 bases at J, with 6 bases in the middle. CDR3 region: CASSLGAPGNTIYF. CDR3 nucleotides: TGTGCCAGCAGCTTAGGGGCCCCTGGAAACACCATATATTTT.

This clonotype has a handful of counts. The rearrangement joins TRBV24-1 to TRBJ2-5, with D uncertain. The CDR3 has 13 residues. Trimming stripped 3 bases from V and 5 bases from J, with 9 bases between. The V gene's germline CDR1 is KGHDR and CDR2 SFDVKD. CDR3 sequence: CATSDDQTETQYF. In DNA form, the CDR3 reads TGTGCCACCAGTGATGACCAGACGGAGACCCAGTACTTC.

This clonotype has at least ten counts. The rearrangement joins TRBV11-2 to TRBJ2-5, with D perhaps matching TRBD1 or TRBD2 (7 bases each). The CDR3 runs to 15 residues. The germline gives CDR1 SGHAT, CDR2 FQNNGV. V shed 5 bases and J shed 4 bases, with 17 bases lying between them. The CDR3 DNA sequence: TGTGCCAGCAGCCTCAGGGGGGGGAGTGGAGAGACCCAGTACTTC. Its protein product is CASSLRGGSGETQYF.

This clonotype occurred a few times. This chain joins TRBV20-1 and TRBJ2-7; 8 nucleotides line up with TRBD1. Losses at the gene ends were 5 bases for V and 1 base for J; bases not matched to a gene: 10. CDR3 length equals 15 residues. In germline, CDR1 is DFQATT, CDR2 SNEGSKA (reference sequence). The CDR3 region has the DNA TGCAGTGCTCAACCGCCAGGGGGCTTGTCCTACGAGCAGTACGTC. Its protein product is CSAQPPGGLSYEQYV.

V gene TRBV6-6 combines with J gene TRBJ2-1, with 9 bases lining up with TRBD2. After removal of 9 bases from V and 9 bases from J, the junction contained 9 bases not matched to a gene. The germline V gene encodes CDR1 MNHNY and CDR2 SVGAGI (reference sequence). This CDR3 has 13 amino acids. The CDR3 loop is CASAGGPLGEQFF. Written as DNA, the CDR3 is TGTGCCAGTGCGGGGGGGCCACTAGGTGAGCAGTTCTTC.

The gene calls are TRBV5-4 and TRBJ2-3, with 7 bases aligning to TRBD2. V gave up 2 bases and J gave up 0 bases; unmatched junction bases: 3. The CDR3 spans 15 residues. Germline loops: CDR1 SGHNT, CDR2 YYREEE (reference sequence). CDR3 in DNA: TGTGCCAGCAGCTTCCTAGCGGATAGCACAGATACGCAGTATTTT. As protein: CASSFLADSTDTQYF.

The chain combines TRBV12-3 or TRBV12-4 with TRBJ1-6; 8 positions match TRBD1. Trimming cost V 5 bases and J 10 bases; bases outside gene matches: 4. CDR3 length: 13 amino acids. This chain's CDR3 is CASSPGGLSPLHF. For the CDR3, the DNA is TGTGCCAGCAGTCCAGGGGGCCTCTCACCCCTCCACTTT.

This clonotype was recorded many times. The gene calls are TRBV20-1 and TRBJ2-5, with D perhaps assigned TRBD1 or TRBD2 (6 bases each). Between the trimmed V and J ends, which lost 1 base and 2 bases, there was a span of 17 bases. Germline CDR1 and CDR2: DFQATT and SNEGSKA (reference sequence). The CDR3 has 16 residues. In DNA, the CDR3 is TGCAGTGCTAGAGCTCGGTCCGGGGGCCTGCAAGAGACCCAGTACTTC. It translates to CSARARSGGLQETQYF.

This clonotype was detected only a few times. The rearrangement joins TRBV9 to TRBJ2-3, with D possibly matching TRBD1 (5 bases). The CDR3 spans 15 residues. The V end was cut by 4 bases, the J end by 3 bases, with 15 bases between. The germline CDR1 and CDR2 sequences are SGDLS and YYNGEE. The CDR3 DNA reads as TGTGCCAGCAGCTTCCCACCCGCAGGGACAGATACGCAGTATTTT. Residues: CASSFPPAGTDTQYF.

Notes on this clonotype: A much larger clone sits a single nucleotide away, making a read error possible. The chain is built from TRBV6-2 or TRBV6-3 and TRBJ2-7; no clear D gene. V was clipped by 7 bases and J by 2 bases, with 12 bases between them. Germline V CDR1 and CDR2: MNHEY, SVGEGT. This CDR3 spans 13 amino acids. The CDR3 sequence: CASNYNAAYEQYV. CDR3 DNA: TGTGCCAGCAATTATAATGCGGCCTACGAGCAGTACGTC.

The chain joins TRBV6-1 to TRBJ2-7, with D unresolved. The CDR3 covers 14 residues. Looked up from germline, CDR1 is MNHNS and CDR2 is SASEGT. V was cut by 5 bases and J by 4 bases, with 15 bases left in between. The CDR3 is CASSKPRYSYEQYF. The CDR3 coding sequence is TGTGCCAGCAGTAAACCCAGATACAGTTACGAGCAGTACTTC.

This clonotype has ten or more counts. The chain has TRBV6-2 or TRBV6-3 and TRBJ2-1; TRBD1 matches at 8 bases. CDR1 is MNHEY and CDR2 is SVGEGT in the germline V gene. V lost 3 bases, J lost 9 bases, and 1 base stayed unmatched. This CDR3 comprises 12 residues. In nucleotides, the CDR3 is TGTGCCAGCAGTTATGACAGGGGTGAGCAGTTCTTC. Protein: CASSYDRGEQFF.

The chain carries TRBV11-2 and TRBJ2-1, with D possibly matching TRBD2 (5 bases). V lost 1 base and J 5 bases, leaving 21 bases between the germline ends. The CDR3 extends over 18 amino acids. The germline V gene has CDR1 SGHAT and CDR2 FQNNGV. The CDR3 loop is CASSLVIGRTAPHNEQFF. The CDR3 DNA reads TGTGCCAGCAGCTTAGTAATAGGAAGGACTGCCCCCCACAATGAGCAGTTCTTC.

This clonotype has ten or more counts. The V and J genes are TRBV4-1 and TRBJ1-5, with a possible D match to TRBD1 (5 bases). Germline V gene lookup returns CDR1 MGHRA and CDR2 YSYEKL. The CDR3 extends over 15 amino acids. The germline V and J ends were trimmed by 6 bases and 1 base, with 13 bases remaining between them. The CDR3 protein is CASRDRDVSNQPQHF. CDR3 nucleotides: TGCGCCAGCAGGGACCGGGACGTAAGCAATCAGCCCCAGCATTTT.

The sample holds many counts of this clonotype. This chain uses TRBV7-2 with TRBJ2-5; unclear D gene. From germline, CDR1 is SGHTA and CDR2 FQGNSA. Trimming pared 7 bases from V and 1 base from J, leaving 10 bases between. The CDR3 extends over 13 amino acids. CDR3 coding DNA: TGTGCCAGCATCCTCCGGAGCCAAGAGACCCAGTACTTC. As protein: CASILRSQETQYF.

This clonotype was seen a few times. This sequence joins TRBV2 and TRBJ2-5; D unclear. The CDR3 extends over 13 amino acids. Germline CDR1 SNHLY, CDR2 FYNNEI. Trimming took off 8 bases at V and 7 bases at J, with 17 bases between the two ends. CDR3 protein: CASVEPTAGTQYF. In nucleotides, the CDR3 is TGTGCCAGCGTTGAGCCTACCGCTGGGACCCAGTACTTC.

This clonotype was seen at least ten times. This chain uses TRBV20-1 with TRBJ2-5; possible D gene TRBD1, 6 bases. This CDR3 contains 14 residues. Trimming shortened V by 4 bases and J by 3 bases, and 15 bases separated the two germline ends. Germline values: CDR1 DFQATT, CDR2 SNEGSKA (reference sequence). CDR3 sequence (DNA): TGCAGTGCTACAACCGGGACATCCGAAGAGACCCAGTACTTC. It codes for CSATTGTSEETQYF.